These 6 T cell receptor beta chains originate from one sample sequenced in a study of T cells in Graves' hyperthyroidism and ophthalmopathy. TCR beta CDR3 regions were amplified from RNA. TCR CDR3 underwent first-round RT-PCR with the HTBI primer set. Using its own MiXCR run on the multiplex PCR reads, TCRdb lists one record per CDR3 protein. The sample includes about 600,000 distinct CDR3 sequences, 14% seen only once; the top ten take about 7%. Sequencing was performed on blood. Receptor source: a woman aged 18-30 years with Graves' ophthalmopathy.

The gene calls are TRBV20-1 and TRBJ2-7; possibly TRBD1 for D (6 bases). V lost 5 bases and J lost 6, with 23 bases in between. Germline V lookup: CDR1 DFQATT, CDR2 SNEGSKA (reference sequence). The CDR3 spans 15 residues. CDR3 amino acids: CSALLQGRLWGEQYF. The CDR3 nucleotides are TGCAGTGCTCTACTACAGGGTCGGTTGTGGGGCGAGCAGTACTTC.

Many counts were recorded for this clonotype. The V gene is TRBV6-1, the J gene TRBJ1-1, with D maybe TRBD1 (5 bases). Germline-derived CDR1 and CDR2 are MNHNS and SASEGT. There are 13 residues in the CDR3. With 6 bases removed from V and 3 bases from J, the gap between germline ends came to 11 bases. CDR3 amino acids: CASRWDRDTEAFF. Written as DNA, the CDR3 is TGTGCCAGCAGGTGGGACCGCGACACTGAAGCTTTCTTT.

In this sample, this clonotype turned up many times. This rearrangement joins TRBV30 to TRBJ1-2; no clear D. Germline values: CDR1 GTSNPN, CDR2 SVGIG (reference sequence). The CDR3 covers 14 residues. With 3 bases removed from V and 4 bases from J, the gap between germline ends came to 15 bases. The CDR3 loop is CAWRPEMEGYGYTF. The CDR3 DNA reads TGTGCCTGGAGGCCCGAAATGGAAGGCTATGGCTACACCTTC. The full variable domain, rest sourced from reference TRBV30 and TRBJ1-2, is SQTIHQWPATLVQPVGSPLSLECTVEGTSNPNLYWYRQAAGRGLQLLFYSVGIGQISSEVPQNLSASRPQDRQFILSSKKLLLSDSGFYLCAWRPEMEGYGYTFGSGTRLTVV.

The chain combines TRBV5-6 with TRBJ2-5, with 10 bases aligning to TRBD2. CDR1 and CDR2 (germline): SGHDT, YYEEEE. With V trimmed by 0 bases and J by 1 base, 6 bases remained unmatched. There are 17 residues in the CDR3. CDR3 region: CASSLGGTSEAQETQYF. The CDR3 region has the DNA TGTGCCAGCAGCTTGGGGGGGACTAGCGAGGCCCAAGAGACCCAGTACTTC.

As concerns this clonotype: An end of the junction does not agree with germline; a read error may underlie this. V gene TRBV28 combines with J gene TRBJ2-3; TRBD2 matches at 11 bases. Germline V lookup: CDR1 MDHEN, CDR2 SYDVKM. CDR3 length: 20 residues. In nucleotides, the CDR3 is TGCGCCAGCAGCCATACTACCGGGACTAGCGGTTCCGGCTTCACAGATACGCAGTATTTT. It yields the protein CASSHTTGTSGSGFTDTQYF.

In this sample, this clonotype turned up many times. In nucleotides, the CDR3 is TGTGCCAGCAGCTCCCTTGTGGGGAGGTGGCCACCCCTCCACTTT. Its protein is CASSSLVGRWPPLHF. The chain carries TRBV11-2 and TRBJ1-6; D not resolved. Between the trimmed V and J ends, which lost 4 bases and 11 bases, there was a span of 18 bases. CDR3 size: 15 residues. Germline CDR1 SGHAT, CDR2 FQNNGV.